These 10 T cell receptor beta chains originate from one sample sequenced in a study of T cells in Graves' hyperthyroidism and ophthalmopathy. RNA transcripts were the template for amplifying TCR beta CDR3 regions. When the TCR CDR3 underwent first-round RT-PCR, the HTBI primer set was used. TCRdb recomputed calls from the multiplex PCR reads with MiXCR, one row per CDR3 protein. Here the sample spans about 840,000 distinct CDR3 sequences, about 38% being singletons. The sequenced material came from blood. The receptors come from a man aged 18 to 30 with Graves' hyperthyroidism.

This clonotype was counted many times. This chain joins TRBV19 and TRBJ1-5; no reliable D call. V shed 5 bases and J shed 0 bases, with 8 bases lying between them. The CDR3 contains 14 residues. Germline V gene lookup returns CDR1 LNHDA and CDR2 SQIVND (reference sequence). The CDR3 is CASSLLYSNQPQHF. The CDR3 DNA is TGTGCCAGTAGTCTCCTCTATAGCAATCAGCCCCAGCATTTT.

This clonotype was found many times. This sequence joins TRBV24-1 and TRBJ2-5, with 8 bases matching TRBD1. The V segment lost 6 bases and the J segment 2 bases; nucleotides outside the gene matches: 7. The CDR3 has 15 amino acids. CDR1 is KGHDR and CDR2 is SFDVKD in the germline V gene. The CDR3 region is CATSLRGDRQETQYF. The CDR3 nucleotides read TGTGCCACCAGTCTAAGGGGGGACAGGCAAGAGACCCAGTACTTC.

The chain uses TRBV9 and TRBJ2-7, with D maybe TRBD2 (5 bases). Germline-derived CDR1 and CDR2 are SGDLS and YYNGEE. The CDR3 has 11 residues. Trimming cost V 4 bases and J 6 bases, with 8 bases left between them. The CDR3 nucleotides are TGTGCCAGCAGCCACGCGGGCGAGCAGTACTTC. The encoded protein is CASSHAGEQYF.

Ten or more counts support this clonotype. The chain couples TRBV29-1 to TRBJ2-7; D ambiguous. Germline V lookup: CDR1 SQVTM, CDR2 ANQGSEA. The CDR3 length is 14 residues. Trimming removed 7 bases from V and 2 bases from J, with 18 bases in between. In DNA, the CDR3 is TGCAGCGCTGGTAGGGCGAGAAATCCCTACGAGCAGTACTTC. It is translated as CSAGRARNPYEQYF.

This clonotype was counted only a few times. CDR3 residues: CASSSGGHRTGELFF. In nucleotides, the CDR3 is TGTGCCAGCAGCTCCGGTGGCCACCGGACCGGGGAGCTGTTTTTT. The chain is built from TRBV7-8 and TRBJ2-2; D ambiguous. The CDR3 contains 15 residues. V dropped 4 bases and J dropped 5 bases, with 14 bases sitting between them. CDR1 is SGHVS, CDR2 FQNEAQ, per germline.

This clonotype was counted between two and nine times. CDR3: CSAGTGTGADEQYF. The CDR3, as DNA: TGCAGTGCTGGGACCGGGACAGGGGCGGACGAGCAGTACTTC. This chain uses TRBV20-1 with TRBJ2-7, with TRBD1 identical over 10 bases. From germline, CDR1 is DFQATT and CDR2 SNEGSKA (reference sequence). The CDR3 sequence is 14 residues long. The trim removed 5 bases at V and 5 bases at J, leaving 9 bases unmatched.

This clonotype was found once. V usage is TRBV14 and J usage is TRBJ1-2; perhaps TRBD1 as D (6 bases). There are 17 residues in the CDR3. Germline CDR1 reads SGHDN; CDR2 reads FVKESK. V lost 3 bases to trimming and J lost 1 base, with 18 bases between them. As DNA, the CDR3 is TGTGCCAGCAGCCACGTTCCGGGACATCTAGTTAACTATGGCTACACCTTC. This translates into CASSHVPGHLVNYGYTF.

This clonotype was seen at least ten times. The chain has TRBV20-1 and TRBJ1-2, with a possible D match to TRBD1 (6 bases). Trimming shortened V by 6 bases and J by 7 bases, and 12 bases separated the two germline ends. CDR1 DFQATT and CDR2 SNEGSKA come from the germline V gene (reference sequence). The CDR3 is made up of 11 amino acids. The CDR3 DNA is TGCAGTGCGGTAACAGGGCCTGGCTACACCTTC. Translation gives CSAVTGPGYTF.

J is TRBJ2-2 and V is TRBV9, with 8 bases identical to TRBD2. The CDR3 has 17 amino acids. J was trimmed by 4 bases and V by 3 bases; bases with no gene match: 11. Germline V gene data show CDR1 as SGDLS and CDR2 as YYNGEE. The CDR3 sequence is CASSGNSAGVVTGELFF. The CDR3 nucleotides are TGTGCCAGCAGCGGAAACTCAGCGGGAGTGGTCACCGGGGAGCTGTTTTTT.

The chain employs TRBV20-1 and TRBJ1-4; D not resolved. The CDR3 has 13 amino acids. V gave up 0 bases and J gave up 4 bases, with 6 bases separating them. The V gene's germline CDR1 is DFQATT and CDR2 SNEGSKA (reference sequence). The CDR3 protein is CSARDSSNEKLFF. The CDR3 nucleotides read TGCAGTGCTAGAGACAGTAGTAATGAAAAACTGTTTTTT.